The T cell receptor (beta chain) described here comes from a study of shared clonotypes between healthy human individuals. On sorted subsets, replicate PCRs used 200 to 250 ng DNA, or some 28,000 T cell genomes. The data were produced by immunoSEQ multiplex PCR, yet TCRdb's version contains in-frame clones alone and is incomplete. The repertoire holds about 1.4 million clones, with roughly 96% as singletons. In the case of this clone: Antigen: not known.

Germline CDR1 SGHTA, CDR2 FQGNSA. The CDR3 loop spans 16 amino acids. Trimming took 5 bases from V and 0 from J, leaving 14 bases between them. Study observations and caveats: Large sequencing depth failed to make sorted-subset sequencing complete, rarefaction showed.

Researchers partitioned CD4+ cells into CD45RA+ naive and CD45RA-negative memory subsets. V gene TRBV7-2 combines with J gene TRBJ1-3; the D is unclear. The origin of this receptor is a man aged 25-45 years in good health. The sequencing input was naive CD4+ T cells sorted from blood. The subset was: CD45RA+ positively selected. The CDR3 sequence: CASSKPSLHSGNTIYF. The CDR3 nucleotides are TGTGCCAGCAGCAAACCATCGCTTCACTCTGGAAACACCATATATTTT. Combining the CDR3 with reference TRBV7-2 and TRBJ1-3 gives the whole variable domain GAGVSQSPSNKVTEKGKDVELRCDPISGHTALYWYRQSLGQGLEFLIYFQGNSAPDKSGLPSDRFSAERTGGSVSTLTIQRTQQEDSAVYLCASSKPSLHSGNTIYFGEGSWLTVV.